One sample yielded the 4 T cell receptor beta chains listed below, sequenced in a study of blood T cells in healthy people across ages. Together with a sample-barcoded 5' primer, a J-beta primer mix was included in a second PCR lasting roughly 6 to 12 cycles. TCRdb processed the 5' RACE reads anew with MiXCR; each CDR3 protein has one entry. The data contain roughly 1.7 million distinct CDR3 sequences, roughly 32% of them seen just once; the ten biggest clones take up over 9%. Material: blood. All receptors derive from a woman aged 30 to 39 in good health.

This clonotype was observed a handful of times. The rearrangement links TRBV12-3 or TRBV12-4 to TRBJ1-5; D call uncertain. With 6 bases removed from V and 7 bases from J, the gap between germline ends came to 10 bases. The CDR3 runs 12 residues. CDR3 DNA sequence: TGTGCCAGCAGCCGGGTCGTACAGCCCCAGCATTTT. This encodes CASSRVVQPQHF.

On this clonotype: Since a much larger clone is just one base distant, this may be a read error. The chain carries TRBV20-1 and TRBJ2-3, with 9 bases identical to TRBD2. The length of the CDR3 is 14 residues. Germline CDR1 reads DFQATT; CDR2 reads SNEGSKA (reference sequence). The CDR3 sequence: CTAERGVLQDTQYF. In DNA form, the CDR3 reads TGCACAGCGGAGCGGGGGGTCCTCCAGGATACGCAGTATTTT.

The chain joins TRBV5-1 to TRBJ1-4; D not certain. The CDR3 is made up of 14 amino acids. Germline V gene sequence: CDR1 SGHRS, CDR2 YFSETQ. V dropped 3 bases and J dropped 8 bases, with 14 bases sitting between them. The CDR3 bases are TGCGCCAGCAGCTCCGGGGATGCCACCGAAAAACTGTTTTTT. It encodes CASSSGDATEKLFF.

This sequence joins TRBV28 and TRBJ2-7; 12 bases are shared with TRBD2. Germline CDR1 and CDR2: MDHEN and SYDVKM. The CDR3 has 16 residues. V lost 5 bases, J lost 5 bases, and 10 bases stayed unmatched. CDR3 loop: CASSAGSSGGAHEQYF. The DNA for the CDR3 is TGTGCCAGCAGTGCCGGTTCTAGCGGGGGGGCCCACGAGCAGTACTTC.